This paragraph covers one T cell receptor (beta chain) sequence. Its antigen is not known. The sample comes from a study of long-term antiretroviral therapy in people with HIV. Points from the study as a whole: HIV repertoires spanned narrower CDR3 length ranges than controls.

Each HIV participant was treated in the United States. The samples, holding about 0.9-11 million cryopreserved PBMC, were thawed before DNA extraction was carried out. This CDR3 is built from 15 residues. Deletions cut 5 bases from V and 9 bases from J, with 21 bases between. From germline, CDR1 is SGHTA and CDR2 FQGNSA. At survey level, the immunoSEQ assay was run in its v3.0 version. The table came from immunoSEQ multiplex PCR; TCRdb's copy has only in-frame clones and leaves some out. The data show tens of thousands of clones, about 80% seen once. The TCR sequence derives from a man aged 18 to 30 with HIV. Source: unsorted PBMCs, taken 0.5 years after starting antiretroviral therapy. The genes are TRBV7-2 and TRBJ2-3; D is perhaps TRBD1 or TRBD2 (6 bases each). The CDR3 is CASSPGGTSAHTQYF. The CDR3 region has the DNA TGTGCCAGCAGCCCCGGCGGGACATCGGCGCACACGCAGTATTTT.